The 19 T cell receptor beta chains in this list originate from one sample, sequenced in a study of T cell responses to AZD1222 COVID-19 vaccine. Sequencing was performed with immunoSEQ multiplex PCR; in TCRdb, only in-frame clones are kept and a portion is missing. The sample records about 82,000 clones, approximately 90% being singletons. Sequenced here: peripheral blood, sampled 28 days after the second AZD1222 dose. Receptors originate from an adult who received the AZD1222 COVID-19 vaccine.

The V call is TRBV5-1, the J call TRBJ1-1; 7 bases line up with TRBD1. Germline V CDR1 and CDR2: SGHRS, YFSETQ. The CDR3 runs 16 residues. V lost 4 bases to trimming and J lost 0 bases; unmatched junction nucleotides: 9. The CDR3 nucleotides read TGCGCCAGCAGCCGGGACAGCCCTTACATGAACACTGAAGCTTTCTTT. This codes for CASSRDSPYMNTEAFF.

This chain links TRBV27 with TRBJ2-1, with 8 bases lining up with TRBD1. Germline V lookup: CDR1 MNHEY, CDR2 SMNVEV (reference sequence). The CDR3 runs 14 residues. With V trimmed by 0 bases and J by 8 bases, 3 bases remained unmatched. CDR3 protein: CASSLSPGGHEQFF. In DNA, the CDR3 is TGTGCCAGCAGTTTATCCCCAGGGGGCCATGAGCAGTTCTTC.

This chain connects TRBV3-1 (or the pseudogene TRBV3-2) to TRBJ1-4; D is possibly TRBD1 (5 bases). The V end lost 3 bases, the J end lost 7 bases, and 12 bases lay between the germline ends. Germline V gives CDR1 LGHDT, CDR2 YNNKEL (reference sequence). This CDR3 is built from 14 residues. This CDR3 reads CASSQRAGVEKLFF. The CDR3 DNA reads as TGTGCCAGCAGCCAGAGGGCGGGGGTTGAAAAACTGTTTTTT.

The V and J genes are TRBV30 and TRBJ2-1; 10 bases are shared with TRBD1. This CDR3 spans 13 amino acids. V was clipped by 2 bases and J by 7 bases; unmatched bases: 2. CDR1 and CDR2 from the germline V gene are GTSNPN and SVGIG (reference sequence). The CDR3: CAWSRQGANEQFF. CDR3 in DNA: TGTGCCTGGAGTCGACAGGGGGCGAATGAGCAGTTCTTC.

The CDR3 loop is CASSLRPGSTEAFF. CDR3 coding DNA: TGTGCCAGCAGTTTACGGCCCGGGTCTACTGAAGCTTTCTTT. The chain employs TRBV28 and TRBJ1-1; no clear D gene. This CDR3 is 14 amino acids long. CDR1 and CDR2 from the germline V gene are MDHEN and SYDVKM. Trimming removed 2 bases at V and 5 bases at J, with 12 bases between. The full variable domain, with the rest looked up from reference TRBV28 and TRBJ1-1, is DVKVTQSSRYLVKRTGEKVFLECVQDMDHENMFWYRQDPGLGLRLIYFSYDVKMKEKGDIPEGYSVSREKKERFSLILESASTNQTSMYLCASSLRPGSTEAFFGQGTRLTVV.

The chain couples TRBV4-1 to TRBJ1-5; D might be TRBD1 (6 bases). Trimming removed 1 base at V and 3 bases at J, with 16 bases between. Germline lookup yields CDR1 MGHRA and CDR2 YSYEKL. CDR3 length equals 17 residues. CDR3 amino acids: CASSQVFGTNFNQPQHF. CDR3 nucleotide sequence: TGCGCCAGCAGCCAAGTTTTCGGGACAAACTTCAATCAGCCCCAGCATTTT.

The chain carries TRBV2 and TRBJ1-5; D is undetermined. CDR1 and CDR2 from the germline V gene are SNHLY and FYNNEI. The germline V and J ends were trimmed by 4 bases and 3 bases, with 13 bases remaining between them. This CDR3 has 15 amino acids. CDR3 bases: TGTGCCAGCAGTGGAGCTTCGGAGAACAATCAGCCCCAGCATTTT. This codes for CASSGASENNQPQHF.

The chain links TRBV30 to TRBJ1-2; no clear D. CDR1 and CDR2 (germline): GTSNPN, SVGIG (reference sequence). V was shortened by 0 bases and J by 4 bases, with 12 bases between the two germline ends. The CDR3 length is 14 residues. CDR3 coding DNA: TGTGCCTGGAGTGTACGGATAGGATTCTATGGCTACACCTTC. This encodes CAWSVRIGFYGYTF.

The V call is TRBV2, the J call TRBJ1-2, with TRBD1 matching 7 bases. The CDR3 is 15 residues long. J gave up 8 bases and V 6 bases, and 15 bases lay outside the gene matches. Looked up from germline, CDR1 is SNHLY and CDR2 is FYNNEI. Here the CDR3 DNA reads TGTGCCAGCAGGTCCATTCCCGGGACAGAGTCCGGCTACACCTTC. Translation gives CASRSIPGTESGYTF. Full variable domain (missing parts from reference TRBV2 and TRBJ1-2): EPEVTQTPSHQVTQMGQEVILRCVPISNHLYFYWYRQILGQKVEFLVSFYNNEISEKSEIFDDQFSVERPDGSNFTLKIRSTKLEDSAMYFCASRSIPGTESGYTFGSGTRLTVV.

V is TRBV30 and J is TRBJ1-6; a weak D match, TRBD1 (6 bases). V lost 7 bases, J lost 7 bases, and 14 bases lay in between. The CDR3 sequence is 13 residues long. Germline V gene data show CDR1 as GTSNPN and CDR2 as SVGIG (reference sequence). CDR3 coding DNA: TGTGCCTCGGGTCGAAGGGGGAATTCACCCCTCCACTTT. It codes for CASGRRGNSPLHF.

The chain uses TRBV5-4 and TRBJ2-1; a possible D gene is TRBD2 (5 bases). The germline V gene encodes CDR1 SGHNT and CDR2 YYREEE (reference sequence). The CDR3 extends over 15 amino acids. The V end lost 4 bases, the J end lost 0 bases, and 11 bases lay between the germline ends. The CDR3 bases are TGTGCCAGCAGCCGTCCGGGGAGCTCCTACAATGAGCAGTTCTTC. Protein: CASSRPGSSYNEQFF.

The chain recombines TRBV13 with TRBJ2-7; D not resolved. CDR1 and CDR2 (germline): PRHDT, FYEKMQ (reference sequence). Trimming removed 0 bases from V and 5 bases from J, with 20 bases in between. This CDR3 has 17 residues. For the CDR3, the DNA is TGTGCCAGCAGCTTAGGCCTTACGGGCTCCGAGACCCACGAGCAGTACTTC. This codes for CASSLGLTGSETHEQYF.

This chain links TRBV29-1 with TRBJ2-7; 7 nucleotides match TRBD2. The J segment lost 3 bases and the V segment lost 6 bases, leaving 8 bases of the junction unmatched. Germline V gene sequence: CDR1 SQVTM, CDR2 ANQGSEA. The CDR3 is made up of 13 amino acids. CDR3 loop: CSVIPGLNYEQYF. In DNA, the CDR3 is TGCAGCGTCATACCGGGACTAAACTACGAGCAGTACTTC.

This chain joins TRBV28 and TRBJ1-2; possibly TRBD1 for D (5 bases). The CDR3 contains 14 residues. The V gene lost 5 bases and the J gene lost 3 bases, with 13 bases spanning the gap. Germline assignment: CDR1 MDHEN and CDR2 SYDVKM. The CDR3 DNA is TGTGCCAGCAGTCTCAGGGAGGTCTACTATGGCTACACCTTC. It codes for CASSLREVYYGYTF.

V and J are TRBV9 and TRBJ1-4; D call uncertain. Germline lookup yields CDR1 SGDLS and CDR2 YYNGEE. The CDR3 spans 17 residues. The V end was cut by 3 bases, the J end by 0 bases, with 15 bases between. DNA of the CDR3: TGTGCCAGCAGCGCGTCCCGCCCCGTGTCAACTAATGAAAAACTGTTTTTT. The encoded protein is CASSASRPVSTNEKLFF.

This chain uses TRBV6-2 or TRBV6-3 with TRBJ2-1; TRBD1 aligns across 9 bases. With 6 bases clipped from V and 2 bases from J, the junction kept 5 bases outside the gene matches. The CDR3 loop spans 15 amino acids. In germline, CDR1 is MNHEY, CDR2 SVGEGT. The CDR3 is CASSLQGATYNEQFF. The CDR3 DNA reads TGTGCCAGCAGCCTACAGGGGGCCACCTACAATGAGCAGTTCTTC.

The CDR3 loop reads CATSRDRVYTEAFF. In nucleotides, the CDR3 is TGTGCCACCAGCAGAGACAGGGTTTACACTGAAGCTTTCTTT. V usage is TRBV15 and J usage is TRBJ1-1; TRBD1 might be the D (5 bases). CDR3 length: 14 residues. CDR1 is LNHNV, CDR2 YYDKDF, per germline (reference sequence). The V and J ends lost 0 bases and 3 bases respectively, with 8 bases between them.

This chain connects TRBV5-4 to TRBJ1-4; 10 nucleotides line up with TRBD1. The trim removed 4 bases at V and 6 bases at J, leaving 3 bases unmatched. The CDR3 is 14 residues long. Germline V lookup: CDR1 SGHNT, CDR2 YYREEE (reference sequence). The CDR3, as DNA: TGTGCCAGCAGCATGACAGGGGGCGATGAAAAACTGTTTTTT. Its protein is CASSMTGGDEKLFF.

This chain joins TRBV7-2 and TRBJ1-2; 7 nucleotides line up with TRBD1. Germline CDR1 and CDR2: SGHTA and FQGNSA. V shed 1 base and J 0 bases; nucleotides not matched to a gene: 5. This CDR3 has 16 amino acids. CDR3 nucleotide sequence: TGTGCCAGCAGCTTAGGGGGGACAGTTACTAACTATGGCTACACCTTC. It encodes CASSLGGTVTNYGYTF.